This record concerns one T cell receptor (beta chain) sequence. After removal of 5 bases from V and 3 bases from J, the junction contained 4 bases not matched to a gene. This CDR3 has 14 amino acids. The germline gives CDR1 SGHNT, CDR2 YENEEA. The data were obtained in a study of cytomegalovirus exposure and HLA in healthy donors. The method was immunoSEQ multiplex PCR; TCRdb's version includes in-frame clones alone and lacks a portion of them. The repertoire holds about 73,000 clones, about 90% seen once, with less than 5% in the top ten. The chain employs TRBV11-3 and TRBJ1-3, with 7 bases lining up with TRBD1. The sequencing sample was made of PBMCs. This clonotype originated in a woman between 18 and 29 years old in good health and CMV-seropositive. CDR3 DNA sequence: TGTGCCAGCAGCCACAGGGGTAATGGAAACACCATATATTTT. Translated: CASSHRGNGNTIYF.